This entry lists 5 T cell receptor beta chains sequenced from one sample in a study of blood T cell repertoires in COVID-19 (TCRdb year 2020). The library was generated by the immunoSEQ multiplex PCR assay. TCRdb carries this immuneACCESS record with in-frame sequences only. Its versions omit some clonotypes, under half of them owing to an unresolved V gene in the studies checked, with the rest unexplained. Here the sample has 290,000 or so clones; 91% occur a single time. The top ten hold 2% to 2.5% of the sample. Material: peripheral blood. The receptors stem from a woman aged 30 to 39 with COVID-19, enrolled during active disease.

V is TRBV11-2 and J is TRBJ1-3; D possibly corresponds to TRBD1 (5 bases). Trimming removed 0 bases at V and 1 base at J, with 7 bases between. Germline values: CDR1 SGHAT, CDR2 FQNNGV. CDR3 size: 15 residues. The CDR3 spells CASSLEGASGNTIYF. DNA for the CDR3: TGTGCCAGCAGCTTAGAAGGGGCGTCTGGAAACACCATATATTTT.

This clone was counted once. The J gene is TRBJ1-6, the V gene TRBV7-9; the D is unclear. Looked up from germline, CDR1 is SEHNR and CDR2 is FQNEAQ (reference sequence). CDR3 length: 14 residues. Trimming took 2 bases from V and 7 from J, leaving 9 bases between them. CDR3 protein: CASSLSVPNSPLHF. CDR3 DNA sequence: TGTGCCAGCAGCTTATCTGTCCCGAATTCACCCCTCCACTTT.

The chain combines TRBV25-1 with TRBJ2-1; D is possibly TRBD1 (6 bases). V was trimmed by 6 bases and J by 7 bases, leaving 10 bases between them. Germline CDR1 reads MGHDK; CDR2 reads SYGVNS. The length of the CDR3 is 12 residues. The chain's CDR3 is CASSAGVNEQFF. The CDR3 DNA reads as TGTGCCAGCAGCGCAGGGGTAAATGAGCAGTTCTTC.

The V call is TRBV19, the J call TRBJ1-4, with unresolved D. V lost 10 bases to trimming and J lost 2 bases, with 14 bases between them. Germline CDR1 LNHDA, CDR2 SQIVND (reference sequence). The CDR3 is made up of 14 amino acids. CDR3 residues: CATEGGRTNEKLFF. The CDR3 coding sequence is TGTGCCACTGAGGGCGGGAGGACTAATGAAAAACTGTTTTTT.

This clone was observed a single time. The chain employs TRBV18 and TRBJ2-5; 8 nucleotides line up with TRBD1. V was clipped by 4 bases and J by 5 bases; unmatched bases: 12. Germline CDR1 reads KGHSH; CDR2 reads LQKENI. The CDR3 loop spans 16 amino acids. CDR3 sequence (DNA): TGTGCCAGCTCACAACCCGGACAGGGTATCGGGGAGACCCAGTACTTC. Translating gives CASSQPGQGIGETQYF.